The 6 T cell receptor beta chains listed next were all sequenced from one sample in a study of blood T cells in healthy people across ages. Using a J-beta primer mix together with a sample-barcoded 5' primer, a second PCR was run for roughly 7 to 12 cycles. TCRdb reanalysed the 5' RACE reads using MiXCR and keeps one entry per CDR3 protein. Among around 710,000 distinct CDR3 sequences listed, about 40% were seen once. What was sequenced was blood. All receptors come from a woman aged 60-75 years in good health.

The rearrangement joins TRBV27 to TRBJ1-2; 8 bases are shared with TRBD1. Germline V gives CDR1 MNHEY, CDR2 SMNVEV (reference sequence). J gave up 5 bases and V 2 bases, and 7 bases lay outside the gene matches. CDR3 length equals 15 residues. The CDR3 bases are TGTGCCAGCAGTTTAATACAGGGGGAGATTTATGGCTACACCTTC. It codes for CASSLIQGEIYGYTF.

This chain joins TRBV6-6 and TRBJ1-1, with a possible D match to TRBD1 (5 bases). Deletions cut 11 bases from V and 2 bases from J, with 15 bases between. Germline-derived CDR1 and CDR2 are MNHNY and SVGAGI (reference sequence). This CDR3 contains 13 residues. The CDR3 region is CAGTRVLNTEAFF. The CDR3 DNA sequence: TGTGCCGGTACCAGGGTCCTCAACACTGAAGCTTTCTTT.

Concerning this clonotype itself: An end of the junction differs from the germline gene, which may be a read error. The chain joins TRBV12-3 or TRBV12-4 to TRBJ2-5, with 8 positions matching TRBD2. The CDR3 has 11 amino acids. The CDR3 bases are TGTGTCAGCAGTGCCGGGACTAGCCAGTACTTC. Its translation: CVSSAGTSQYF.

This clonotype has only a few counts. The genes are TRBV5-1 and TRBJ1-2, with D possibly matching TRBD1 (5 bases). This CDR3 comprises 14 residues. The germline V gene has CDR1 SGHRS and CDR2 YFSETQ. V lost 4 bases, J lost 0 bases, and 10 bases lay in between. CDR3 in amino acids: CASSRDGSNYGYTF. The CDR3 DNA sequence: TGCGCCAGCAGCCGGGACGGTTCTAACTATGGCTACACCTTC.

This clonotype occurred once. A much larger clone lies one base from this, so it may be a read error. The chain uses TRBV7-2 and TRBJ2-3, with 7 positions matching TRBD2. CDR3 length: 15 residues. Germline-derived CDR1 and CDR2 are SGHTA and FQGNSA. CDR3 protein: CACSLAAGETDTQYF. The CDR3 DNA reads TGTGCCTGCAGCTTAGCGGCGGGAGAAACAGATACGCAGTATTTT.

This clonotype has ten or more counts. The rearrangement joins TRBV7-2 to TRBJ2-3; 10 positions match TRBD2. This CDR3 is 14 amino acids long. Per germline, CDR1 SGHTA and CDR2 FQGNSA. The J segment lost 3 bases and the V segment lost 4 bases, leaving 1 base of the junction unmatched. The CDR3 nucleotides are TGTGCCAGCAGCTCGGGACTAGCGACAGATACGCAGTATTTT. Translating it yields CASSSGLATDTQYF. The full variable domain, rest sourced from reference TRBV7-2 and TRBJ2-3, is GAGVSQSPSNKVTEKGKDVELRCDPISGHTALYWYRQSLGQGLEFLIYFQGNSAPDKSGLPSDRFSAERTGGSVSTLTIQRTQQEDSAVYLCASSSGLATDTQYFGPGTRLTVL.